This is a list of T cell receptor beta chains from one sample in a study of T cells expressing NK-cell markers. TCRdb reprocessed the 5' RACE reads, keeping one entry per CDR3 protein, no DNA. The record lists about 260,000 distinct CDR3 sequences, of which the ten most abundant hold around 0.37%. What was sequenced was blood T cells: a sorted CD56 or NKG2C T cell subset, CD4+ or CD8+ T cells, or bulk PBMC T cells (not recorded which). The source of these receptors is a young man in good health. Each CDR3 is given with its conserved first and last residue.

CDR3aa	v_gene	j_gene
CATSRFVADPDTQYF	TRBV15	TRBJ2-3
CASARGTEHQETQYF	TRBV5-4	TRBJ2-5
CASSSKRAEAFF	TRBV6-1	TRBJ1-1
CASTEDSSNSYEQYF	TRBV2	TRBJ2-7
CASSPKRGQRIEAFF	TRBV12-3/TRBV12-4	TRBJ1-1
CASSPLRTAPVAPSKNIQYF	TRBV18	TRBJ2-4
CATREGSSSYNEQFF	TRBV6-1	TRBJ2-1
CASTGNSGETQYF	TRBV5-1	TRBJ2-5
CSARGGGGGTYEQYF	TRBV20-1	TRBJ2-7
CSVPEPGQGWSGANVLTF	TRBV29-1	TRBJ2-6
CASSPGLVLYEQYF	TRBV5-4	TRBJ2-7
CSARDFMGRAKETQYF	TRBV20-1	TRBJ2-5
CASSPQTWGEQYF	TRBV12-3/TRBV12-4	TRBJ2-7
CASSPGGDQPQHF	TRBV18	TRBJ1-5
CASRSPVGVSNEQFF	TRBV7-2	TRBJ2-1
CASSLDAREGLRPYNEQFF	TRBV11-2	TRBJ2-1
CASSQILAGVEQFF	TRBV3-1	TRBJ2-1
CSARVPSSSYEQYF	TRBV20-1	TRBJ2-7
CASSLRQGTNTGELFF	TRBV3-1	TRBJ2-2
CASSFPGENSPLHF	TRBV12-3/TRBV12-4	TRBJ1-6
CASSPKGQGNQPQHF	TRBV6-2/TRBV6-3	TRBJ1-5
CASSPPKDGSSGRKTIYF	TRBV18	TRBJ1-3
CATSRDREGTYGYTF	TRBV15	TRBJ1-2
CASSASGTAKNIQYF	TRBV7-2	TRBJ2-4
CASSKDRGYYGYTF	TRBV5-6	TRBJ1-2
CASTFAIGQGGNQPQHF	TRBV7-2	TRBJ1-5
CASSIGGQGIGTQYF	TRBV19	TRBJ2-5
CASSSGTANYGYTF	TRBV12-3/TRBV12-4	TRBJ1-2
CASRRTQSPTDTQYF	TRBV12-3/TRBV12-4	TRBJ2-3
CASRLRLAGVDEQFF	TRBV6-2/TRBV6-3	TRBJ2-1
CASRSGLAGAYEQFF	TRBV6-2/TRBV6-3	TRBJ2-1
CASSFGTPPLTGELFF	TRBV7-2	TRBJ2-2
CASSDLWTQYF	TRBV3-1	TRBJ2-5
CASTKVAGFSTDTQYF	TRBV12-3/TRBV12-4	TRBJ2-3
CASSSEGTRLLNEQFF	TRBV7-6	TRBJ2-1
CASSSLDRLYTF	TRBV6-2/TRBV6-3	TRBJ1-2
CASSPLGKNIQYF	TRBV7-2	TRBJ2-4
CSARDHPQGVNTEAFF	TRBV20-1	TRBJ1-1
CASSPTGTGTRPLHF	TRBV10-1	TRBJ1-6
CANVDSYEQYF	TRBV30	TRBJ2-7